This T cell receptor beta chain was sequenced in a study of blood T cell repertoires in COVID-19 (dated by TCRdb to about 2020). Broadly, across the study: The collaborator samples originated in the United States, Italy and Spain and spanned the acute and convalescent phases of COVID-19. The prospective study material was composed of cDNA or gDNA derived from T cells, B-cell-depleted T cells, or PBMCs. Samples came from the ongoing ImmuneRACE study (first 160 participants) plus 1,254 subjects from 6 global collaborators. Deeply sampled blood TCRbeta repertoires from subjects exposed to, actively infected with, or recovered from COVID-19 were included in the dataset. The repertoires were made available in a free public database intended to serve as a resource for research on the immune response to SARS-CoV-2. Sample metadata almost always included a de-identified subject ID, COVID-19 status, age in years and sex. Where available, HLA class I and class II types were obtained from metadata supplied by the sample provider rather than from assay-based typing. Results the study describes overall, beyond this receptor: How much clinical and demographic metadata was included differed by source and by participant, and the metadata was provided uncurated.

TCRbeta CDR3 regions were amplified from genomic DNA using the immunoSEQ Assay, a bias-controlled multiplex PCR. The original methods were these. The number of nucleated cells in each sample was estimated from the amplification of reference gene primers within the assay. Sequence reads were collapsed and filtered to measure the absolute abundance of every unique TCRbeta CDR3 rearrangement. For each sample, productive Simpson clonality was calculated as the square root of Simpson's diversity index across productive rearrangements. TCRdb re-hosts the immuneACCESS table, in-frame sequences only. Its copies lack some clones; in the studies checked, an unresolved V gene accounts for under half of them, and the cause for the rest is not known. V and J calls and clone size come straight from that table; D and trimming were deduced from the DNA. The sample has some 180,000 clones on record, roughly 80% of them singletons. Approximately 9.9% of the sample is held by the ten biggest clonotypes.

At one collaborating source in Seattle, patients were enrolled during active infection and were followed longitudinally through the course of disease. Whole blood was collected in K2EDTA tubes by collaborating institutions according to the institutions' own protocols. For TCRbeta analysis, collaborators shipped samples in one of three forms: frozen whole blood, isolated PBMCs, or DNA extracted from either of those sample types. Concerning this clone: It lacks a known antigen. The sample holds no much larger clone one base away, and base qualities are not on file.

Counted from cysteine to phenylalanine, this CDR3 has 16 amino acids. Just the 48-base CDR3 DNA is kept, in frame starting at base 1. The germline V gene supplies CDR1 SGHDN and CDR2 FVKESK. The junction carries 13 bases between V and J, which are trimmed by 5 bases and 0 bases respectively. Sequencing used peripheral blood. Recombination linked TRBV14 to TRBJ2-2; perhaps TRBD1 is the D gene, with 5 bases matching. The TCR was taken from a middle-aged woman with COVID-19, enrolled during active disease. This receptor has the CDR3 CASSIRTPANTGELFF. The DNA reads as follows: TGTGCCAGCAGCATTAGGACACCCGCGAACACCGGGGAGCTGTTTTTT.